The rows below give T cell receptor beta chains drawn from one sample of a study of regulatory T cells in long-lasting Graves disease. TCRdb redid the calling of the multiplex PCR reads with MiXCR, one entry per CDR3 protein. The sample includes under 800,000 distinct CDR3 sequences, approximately 15% of them seen just once. These records were also assigned to another study, of T cells in Graves' hyperthyroidism and ophthalmopathy.

The sample was peripheral blood mononuclear cells (PBMCs), taken at new diagnosis, from a patient treated with antithyroid drugs. These receptor sequences come from a woman in her twenties or thirties with Graves disease. CDR3s include the opening cysteine and the closing phenylalanine or tryptophan. D genes are given only for firm matches. The listing skips clone size in some rows; elsewhere it reads once, few, many or a size class.

v_gene	d_gene	j_gene	abundance	CDR3nt	CDR3aa
TRBV28	NA	TRBJ1-6	NA	TGTGCCAGCAGTGAAGCGAGACTTACCCTCCACTTT	CASSEARLTLHF
TRBV12-3/TRBV12-4	TRBD1	TRBJ1-2	many	TGTGCCAGCACAGGGGGCGTCTATGGCTACACCTTC	CASTGGVYGYTF
TRBV7-9	NA	TRBJ1-2	few	TGTGCCAGCGGATCGGGGAGGGCCGGCTACACCTTC	CASGSGRAGYTF
TRBV7-3	TRBD1	TRBJ1-1	many	TGTGCCAGCAGCCCCTCCGCGGGGACAGTGAACACTGAAGCTTTCTTT	CASSPSAGTVNTEAFF
TRBV27	TRBD2	TRBJ2-1	many	TGTGCCAGCAGTTTGCCCCATAGGACTAGCGGATCCTACAATGAGCAGTTCTTC	CASSLPHRTSGSYNEQFF
TRBV9	TRBD2	TRBJ2-3	few	TGTGCCAGCAGCGGCTCCCGAGCGGGAGCGATCGGGGATACGCAGTATTTT	CASSGSRAGAIGDTQYF
TRBV29-1	NA	TRBJ2-7	few	TGCAGCGTTGGGGTCAGCTCCTACGAGCAGTACTTC	CSVGVSSYEQYF
TRBV28	TRBD2	TRBJ2-1	many	TGTGCCAGCAGTTTAGAGGGACTAGCGGGTCTCAATGAGCAGTTCTTC	CASSLEGLAGLNEQFF
TRBV27	NA	TRBJ1-5	NA	TGTGCCAGCAGTAAAGAGAATAGCAATCAGCCCCAGCATTTT	CASSKENSNQPQHF
TRBV20-1	NA	TRBJ2-5	few	TGCAGTGCAAACGAGGGAGTTTATCCCGAGACCCAGTACTTC	CSANEGVYPETQYF
TRBV20-1	NA	TRBJ1-1	many	TGCAGTGCTAGAGTTGGGGGCTGGGTCACTGAAGCTTTCTTT	CSARVGGWVTEAFF
TRBV30	NA	TRBJ2-6	NA	TGTGCCTGGAAGCCTCCACAGGGCATCTCTGGGGCCAACGTCCTGACTTTC	CAWKPPQGISGANVLTF
TRBV2	TRBD2	TRBJ2-1	NA	TGTGCCAGCGTCGGACTAGCGGAGTACAATGAGCAGTTCTTC	CASVGLAEYNEQFF
TRBV20-1	TRBD2	TRBJ2-3	many	TGCAGTGCTAAGACTAGCTTCATATTCACAGATACGCAGTATTTT	CSAKTSFIFTDTQYF
TRBV5-1	NA	TRBJ2-1	NA	TGCGCCAGCAGCTGGGGGGACTCCCCGGGCGATGAGCAGTTCTTC	CASSWGDSPGDEQFF
TRBV27	TRBD1	TRBJ2-7	NA	TGTGCCAGCAGCACCCTTGACAGGGTCTACGAGCAGTACTTC	CASSTLDRVYEQYF
TRBV7-2	NA	TRBJ1-2	NA	TGTGCCAGCACCCCTCAGGGCCCCTATGGCTACACCTTC	CASTPQGPYGYTF
TRBV12-3/TRBV12-4	TRBD1	TRBJ2-1	many	TGTGCCAGCAGTCCCGACAGGGTGAATGAGCAGTTCTTC	CASSPDRVNEQFF
TRBV28	TRBD1	TRBJ1-5	few	TGTGCCAGCAGTTCGTCGGGACAGGGAGGCAATCAGCCCCAGCATTTT	CASSSSGQGGNQPQHF
TRBV5-1	NA	TRBJ1-2	NA	TGCGCCAGCAGCTTGGAGGGCAGGGTGTATGGCTACACCTTC	CASSLEGRVYGYTF
TRBV29-1	NA	TRBJ2-7	many	TGCAGCGTTCGACAGTACTACGAGCAGTACTTC	CSVRQYYEQYF
TRBV7-3	TRBD1	TRBJ2-7	NA	TGTGCCAGCAGCTTAACTCCCGGGACAGCCGCCTACGAGCAGTACTTC	CASSLTPGTAAYEQYF
TRBV3-1	NA	TRBJ2-2	few	TGTGCCAGCAGCCAACCGGGACAAAACACCGGGGAGCTGTTTTTT	CASSQPGQNTGELFF
TRBV10-3	NA	TRBJ1-5	many	TGTGCCATCAGTGAGTCGGTGGATCAGCCCCAGCATTTT	CAISESVDQPQHF
TRBV19	NA	TRBJ2-2	NA	TGTGCCAGTAGTACAGGGGCCCCATCCGCGAACACCGGGGAGCTGTTTTTT	CASSTGAPSANTGELFF
TRBV7-3	TRBD2	TRBJ2-5	NA	TGTGCCAGCAGCCCGGGAGGTTATGAGACCCAGTACTTC	CASSPGGYETQYF
TRBV7-9	TRBD2	TRBJ2-5	many	TGTGCCAGCAGCCCCGGACTAGCGGGCTCTGAGACCCAGTACTTC	CASSPGLAGSETQYF
TRBV5-1	NA	TRBJ2-6	few	TGCGCCAGCAGCTTTGGCCCCAGCTCTGGGGCCAACGTCCTGACTTTC	CASSFGPSSGANVLTF
TRBV3-1	NA	TRBJ2-1	few	TGTGCCAGCAGCCATTCTCCCAATGAGCAGTTCTTC	CASSHSPNEQFF
TRBV7-8	NA	TRBJ2-2	NA	TGTGCCAGCAGCTTAGCGGGAGGACCGATGGGCGGGGAGCTGTTTTTT	CASSLAGGPMGGELFF
TRBV20-1	NA	TRBJ2-3	NA	TGCAGTGCTAGTCTCTTGGCCGGGGATACGCAGTATTTT	CSASLLAGDTQYF
TRBV7-9	NA	TRBJ1-2	many	TGTGCCAGCAGCTCCCCCTCAGGGAATGGCTACACCTTC	CASSSPSGNGYTF
TRBV7-2	NA	TRBJ1-1	NA	TGTGCCAGCAGCTTAATTTCCCTGGCGAACACTGAAGCTTTCTTT	CASSLISLANTEAFF
TRBV5-1	TRBD1	TRBJ2-2	many	TGCGCCAGCAGTCCACAGGGGGCTCCGAACACCGGGGAGCTGTTTTTT	CASSPQGAPNTGELFF
TRBV28	TRBD1	TRBJ2-1	many	TGTGCCAGCAGTCTCCGACAGGGTGTCAATGAGCAGTTCTTC	CASSLRQGVNEQFF
TRBV28	NA	TRBJ2-7	many	TGTGCCAGCAGTTACCCCGGCGGGCCCGAGCAGTACTTC	CASSYPGGPEQYF
TRBV15	TRBD2	TRBJ2-5	once	TGTGCCACCAGCAGAATAGCGGGTTCACTCCAAGAGACCCAGTACTTC	CATSRIAGSLQETQYF
TRBV6-1	TRBD1	TRBJ2-7	many	TGTGCCAGCAAAAAAACCGGGACAGCCTACGAGCAGTACTTC	CASKKTGTAYEQYF
TRBV28	NA	TRBJ2-5	many	TGTGCCAGCGGACAGTACCAAGAGACCCAGTACTTC	CASGQYQETQYF
TRBV19	NA	TRBJ2-6	few	TGTGCCAGTAGCCGGGTGGCCAACGTCCTGACTTTC	CASSRVANVLTF
TRBV3-1	TRBD2	TRBJ2-7	few	TGTGCCAGCAGGCCTACACCAGCGGGAGGAACGTACGAGCAGTACTTC	CASRPTPAGGTYEQYF
TRBV28	NA	TRBJ1-2	few	TGTGCCAACAGAAGCTCCGGGGGGAACTTCAACTATGGCTACACCTTC	CANRSSGGNFNYGYTF
TRBV28	TRBD1	TRBJ1-1	many	TGTGCCAGCACGAAGACAGGGGACTGGAACACTGAAGCTTTCTTT	CASTKTGDWNTEAFF
TRBV20-1	TRBD2	TRBJ2-7	many	TGCAGTGCTAGGCAGCGGACTAGCCCTAACTCGGCCCACGAGCAGTACTTC	CSARQRTSPNSAHEQYF
TRBV7-9	NA	TRBJ2-6	NA	TGTGCCAGCAGCTTAAATAGGGAATCGGCTGGGGCCAACGTCCTGACTTTC	CASSLNRESAGANVLTF
TRBV24-1	TRBD2	TRBJ2-3	few	TGTGCCACCTCTGGGACTAGGGGCACAGATACGCAGTATTTT	CATSGTRGTDTQYF
TRBV29-1	NA	TRBJ2-2	NA	TGCGGCACCGACAGGGAAGGCGGGGAGCTGGTTTTT	CGTDREGGELVF
TRBV5-1	TRBD1	TRBJ2-7	many	TGCGCCAGCAGCATGAACCGACAGGGGGGGACCTACGAGCAGTACTTC	CASSMNRQGGTYEQYF
TRBV12-3/TRBV12-4	TRBD1	TRBJ2-1	once	TGTGCCAGCAGCCCAACCCCCGGGACAGGGAAACGGAGCTCCTACAATGAGCAGTTCTTC	CASSPTPGTGKRSSYNEQFF
TRBV11-2	TRBD1	TRBJ1-2	many	TGTGCCAGCAGCCCCCATCCCCTCGACAGGGCTTATGGCTACACCTTC	CASSPHPLDRAYGYTF
TRBV29-1	NA	TRBJ2-2	NA	TGCAGCGTCTATACAGGGCGGGTAGTCGGGGAGCTGTTTTTT	CSVYTGRVVGELFF
TRBV28	NA	TRBJ2-4	many	TGTGCCAGCGAAGGGCGGTCCAAAAACATTCAGTACTTC	CASEGRSKNIQYF
TRBV5-1	TRBD1	TRBJ2-1	many	TGCGCCAGCAGCCCGGGACAGGATTACAATGAGCAGTTCTTC	CASSPGQDYNEQFF
TRBV3-1	TRBD2	TRBJ2-1	NA	TGTGCCAGCAGCCAAGGGGGAACGTGGGGACTAGCGGTTAGCTCCTACAATGAGCAGTTCTTC	CASSQGGTWGLAVSSYNEQFF
TRBV11-1	NA	TRBJ2-6	NA	TGTGCCAGCAGCTTAGTAGGGAGGACAGGGGCCAACGTCCTGACTTTC	CASSLVGRTGANVLTF